The 18 T cell receptor beta chains reported below all come from one sample, sequenced in a study of blood T cells in healthy people across ages. Through a sample-barcoded 5' primer and a J-beta primer mix, a second PCR was run for 7 to 11 cycles. TCRdb passed the 5' RACE reads through MiXCR, listing each CDR3 protein once. This table holds roughly 1.5 million distinct CDR3 sequences, roughly 43% found once. Sequenced: blood. The receptors derive from a woman in her late teens or twenties in good health.

This chain connects TRBV20-1 to TRBJ1-2; D is uncertain. Germline V gives CDR1 DFQATT, CDR2 SNEGSKA (reference sequence). The germline V and J ends were trimmed by 2 bases and 0 bases, with 4 bases remaining between them. The CDR3 spans 12 residues. The CDR3: CSARNSNYGYTF. CDR3 nucleotides: TGCAGTGCTAGAAATTCTAACTATGGCTACACCTTC.

The chain has TRBV7-2 and TRBJ2-7; D gene unclear. Per germline, CDR1 SGHTA and CDR2 FQGNSA. V was pared by 1 base and J by 7 bases, with 8 bases between. The CDR3 runs 12 residues. The CDR3 spells CASSLDIGEQYF. The CDR3 bases are TGTGCCAGCAGCTTAGACATAGGAGAGCAGTACTTC. Full variable domain (remainder filled in from reference TRBV7-2 and TRBJ2-7): GAGVSQSPSNKVTEKGKDVELRCDPISGHTALYWYRQSLGQGLEFLIYFQGNSAPDKSGLPSDRFSAERTGGSVSTLTIQRTQQEDSAVYLCASSLDIGEQYFGPGTRLTVT.

This clonotype showed up just once. J is TRBJ2-7 and V is TRBV7-9, with D uncertain. Per germline, CDR1 SEHNR and CDR2 FQNEAQ (reference sequence). V gave up 3 bases and J gave up 7 bases, with 10 bases separating them. The CDR3 loop spans 12 amino acids. The DNA for the CDR3 is TGTGCCAGCAGCTTGCCGACCCGGGAGCAGTACTTC. This encodes CASSLPTREQYF.

The sample holds one count of this clonotype. The V and J genes are TRBV7-2 and TRBJ2-3, with D maybe TRBD2 (6 bases). CDR1 SGHTA and CDR2 FQGNSA come from the germline V gene. V lost 3 bases to trimming and J lost 3 bases, with 13 bases between them. This CDR3 is built from 15 residues. CDR3 in amino acids: CASSFWSGRTDTQYF. The CDR3 nucleotides are TGTGCCAGCAGCTTTTGGTCGGGGAGGACAGATACGCAGTATTTT.

This clonotype was detected many times. J is TRBJ2-3 and V is TRBV10-3; D uncertain. Germline V gives CDR1 ENHRY, CDR2 SYGVKD. This CDR3 spans 12 amino acids. V was cut by 4 bases and J by 2 bases, with 4 bases left in between. The CDR3 here is CAISGNTDTQYF. CDR3 nucleotide sequence: TGTGCCATCAGTGGTAACACAGATACGCAGTATTTT.

J is TRBJ1-5 and V is TRBV20-1; 9 bases map to TRBD1. Germline V gives CDR1 DFQATT, CDR2 SNEGSKA (reference sequence). The V gene end was trimmed by 5 bases and the J gene end by 2 bases; junction bases not matched to a gene: 10. The CDR3 runs to 16 residues. The CDR3 loop reads CSARTGGAGGNQPQHF. CDR3 bases: TGCAGTGCTCGAACAGGGGGCGCGGGTGGCAATCAGCCCCAGCATTTT.

This sequence joins TRBV7-9 and TRBJ1-1, with D unresolved. Germline V gives CDR1 SEHNR, CDR2 FQNEAQ (reference sequence). There are 14 residues in the CDR3. V lost 0 bases to trimming and J lost 7 bases, with 12 bases between them. The CDR3 bases are TGTGCCAGCAGCTTAGCGCATTTGGAGGGTGAAGCTTTCTTT. It is translated as CASSLAHLEGEAFF.

The chain joins TRBV6-5 to TRBJ2-3, with TRBD1 as a possible D gene (6 bases). V lost 6 bases and J 3 bases, leaving 16 bases between the germline ends. Germline CDR1 is MNHEY and CDR2 is SVGAGI. CDR3 length equals 15 residues. The CDR3 is CASSQTNRETDTQYF. CDR3 nucleotides: TGTGCCAGCAGCCAAACCAACAGGGAAACAGATACGCAGTATTTT.

The V and J genes are TRBV20-1 and TRBJ1-6, with a tentative D call TRBD1 (6 bases). V was trimmed by 4 bases and J by 10 bases, leaving 11 bases between them. Germline loops: CDR1 DFQATT, CDR2 SNEGSKA (reference sequence). The CDR3 consists of 12 residues. The CDR3 region has the DNA TGCAGTGCTAACAGGGTAGACTCACCCCTCCACTTT. Translated: CSANRVDSPLHF.

The chain is built from TRBV12-3 or TRBV12-4 and TRBJ2-5; perhaps TRBD2 as D (6 bases). The ends were cut back, 6 bases at V and 1 base at J, with 15 bases in the middle. This CDR3 has 15 amino acids. The CDR3 sequence: CASSRETGAQETQYF. Here the CDR3 DNA reads TGTGCCAGCAGCCGGGAGACCGGGGCCCAAGAGACCCAGTACTTC.

The rearrangement joins TRBV7-2 to TRBJ2-1; weak D call: TRBD2 (6 bases). From germline, CDR1 is SGHTA and CDR2 FQGNSA. This CDR3 has 14 residues. Trimming shortened V by 1 base and J by 12 bases, and 16 bases separated the two germline ends. In nucleotides, the CDR3 is TGTGCCAGCAGCTTAGGGCCTAGCGTTTCTGGGCAGTTCTTC. It yields the protein CASSLGPSVSGQFF. The full variable domain, completed using reference TRBV7-2 and TRBJ2-1, is GAGVSQSPSNKVTEKGKDVELRCDPISGHTALYWYRQSLGQGLEFLIYFQGNSAPDKSGLPSDRFSAERTGGSVSTLTIQRTQQEDSAVYLCASSLGPSVSGQFFGPGTRLTVL.

There are a few counts of this clonotype. The V gene is TRBV6-2 or TRBV6-3, the J gene TRBJ2-6; D not resolved. The germline V gene encodes CDR1 MNHEY and CDR2 SVGEGT. There are 16 residues in the CDR3. V dropped 9 bases and J dropped 0 bases, with 15 bases sitting between them. CDR3 in amino acids: CASSDGRSSGANVLTF. In DNA form, the CDR3 reads TGTGCCAGTTCGGACGGCAGAAGCTCTGGGGCCAACGTCCTGACTTTC.

Worth noting for this clonotype: Germline is not matched at one junction end, which may reflect a read error. The chain recombines TRBV7-9 with TRBJ1-3; no firm D call. The CDR3 consists of 15 residues. CDR1 and CDR2 (germline): SEHNR, FQNEAQ (reference sequence). Written as DNA, the CDR3 is TGTGCCAGCACCCCGGGGTCCCTCTCTGGAAGCACCATATATTTT. Residues: CASTPGSLSGSTIYF. The full variable domain, completed using reference TRBV7-9 and TRBJ1-3, is DTGVSQNPRHKITKRGQNVTFRCDPISEHNRLYWYRQTLGQGPEFLTYFQNEAQLEKSRLLSDRFSAERPKGSFSTLEIQRTEQGDSAMYLCASTPGSLSGSTIYFGEGSWLTVV.

This clonotype was seen at least ten times. The rearrangement joins TRBV28 to TRBJ2-7, with 9 bases lining up with TRBD2. Germline loops: CDR1 MDHEN, CDR2 SYDVKM. After removal of 1 base from V and 0 bases from J, the junction contained 13 bases not matched to a gene. The CDR3 runs 19 residues. Here the CDR3 reads CASSLFAPTSGPASYEQYF. The CDR3 DNA is TGTGCCAGCAGTTTATTCGCCCCCACTAGCGGGCCCGCCTCCTACGAGCAGTACTTC.

The rearrangement uses TRBV28 and TRBJ2-7; possibly TRBD1 or TRBD2 for D (5 bases each). The CDR3 is 13 amino acids. Germline CDR1 reads MDHEN; CDR2 reads SYDVKM. The ends were cut back, 8 bases at V and 0 bases at J, with 11 bases in the middle. The CDR3 region has the DNA TGTGCCAGCGGGGGTAGCGACTCCTACGAGCAGTACTTC. Translating gives CASGGSDSYEQYF.

This chain joins TRBV27 and TRBJ2-1; 9 positions match TRBD2. The CDR3 covers 15 residues. Losses at the gene ends were 4 bases for V and 9 bases for J; bases not matched to a gene: 10. Germline V lookup: CDR1 MNHEY, CDR2 SMNVEV (reference sequence). In nucleotides, the CDR3 is TGTGCCAGCAGTTCTAATCCCTTAGCGGGGGTTGAGCAGTTCTTC. Residues: CASSSNPLAGVEQFF.

For the CDR3, the DNA is TGTGCCAGCAGCCAAGACCGACTAGCGGCTACAGAGCAGTTCTTC. Translating gives CASSQDRLAATEQFF. This chain links TRBV4-2 with TRBJ2-1; 9 bases agree with TRBD2. This CDR3 has 15 amino acids. The germline V gene encodes CDR1 LGHNA and CDR2 YNFKEQ. The trim removed 0 bases at V and 10 bases at J, leaving 7 bases unmatched.

This clonotype was seen repeatedly, ten times or more. The rearrangement links TRBV25-1 to TRBJ1-4, with D tentatively TRBD1 (6 bases). Germline values: CDR1 MGHDK, CDR2 SYGVNS. V lost 4 bases, J lost 5 bases, and 8 bases lay in between. This CDR3 region has 13 residues. CDR3 region: CASSGQGNEKLFF. CDR3 nucleotide sequence: TGTGCCAGCAGTGGCCAGGGGAATGAAAAACTGTTTTTT.